The 31 T cell receptor beta chains given below trace back to one sample, sequenced in a study of OX40 agonist ivuxolimab in advanced cancers. Assay used: immunoSEQ multiplex PCR; TCRdb lists only in-frame clones, some missing. Of about 22,000 clones in the sample, 70% to 90% are singletons; the top ten hold more than 20%. This sample comprised CD4+ or CD8+ T cells sorted from blood, obtained in a trial of the OX40 agonist ivuxolimab. These receptors came from an adult with an advanced solid tumor such as melanoma, head and neck, liver or kidney cancer.

V and J are TRBV4-1 and TRBJ1-1; no reliable D call. The CDR3 has 12 amino acids. The germline V gene encodes CDR1 MGHRA and CDR2 YSYEKL. The V and J ends lost 5 bases and 7 bases respectively, with 11 bases between them. CDR3 protein: CASSGANHEAFF. The CDR3 DNA sequence: TGCGCCAGCAGCGGAGCCAATCATGAAGCTTTCTTT.

This chain joins TRBV5-5 and TRBJ2-5; 9 bases are a match to TRBD2. The V gene end was trimmed by 1 base and the J gene end by 5 bases; junction bases not matched to a gene: 6. The V gene's germline CDR1 is SGHKS and CDR2 YYEKEE (reference sequence). This CDR3 is built from 15 residues. The CDR3, as DNA: TGTGCCAGCAGCTTGAATAGCGGGGGTATGGAGACCCAGTACTTC. Amino acid sequence: CASSLNSGGMETQYF.

The chain joins TRBV29-1 to TRBJ2-1; weak D call: TRBD2 (6 bases). V lost 1 base and J lost 0, with 13 bases in between. CDR1 SQVTM and CDR2 ANQGSEA come from the germline V gene. The CDR3 covers 16 residues. CDR3 protein: CSVEGSRESSYNEQFF. The DNA of the CDR3 is TGCAGCGTTGAAGGGTCCCGGGAGAGCTCCTACAATGAGCAGTTCTTC.

The chain joins TRBV6-5 to TRBJ2-7; D gene unclear. V was cut by 1 base and J by 2 bases, with 9 bases left in between. Germline assignment: CDR1 MNHEY and CDR2 SVGAGI. The CDR3 covers 14 residues. CDR3 protein: CASSYFERPYEQYF. In DNA, the CDR3 is TGTGCCAGCAGTTACTTCGAGCGACCCTACGAGCAGTACTTC.

The chain carries TRBV9 and TRBJ2-5, with 7 bases lining up with TRBD2. The CDR3 length is 15 residues. The ends lost 4 bases at V and 1 base at J; junction bases unmatched: 7. Germline assignment: CDR1 SGDLS and CDR2 YYNGEE. The CDR3 protein is CASSPGVAGQETQYF. The CDR3 region has the DNA TGTGCCAGCAGCCCCGGGGTAGCGGGCCAAGAGACCCAGTACTTC.

J is TRBJ1-2 and V is TRBV14, with TRBD1 as a possible D gene (6 bases). Germline V gene data show CDR1 as SGHDN and CDR2 as FVKESK. V was trimmed by 2 bases and J by 7 bases, leaving 11 bases between them. The CDR3 length is 13 residues. The CDR3 nucleotides read TGTGCCAGCAGCCAACGGAGGGGGTTTGGCTACACCTTC. It translates to CASSQRRGFGYTF.

This clone appeared a few times. The rearrangement joins TRBV27 to TRBJ2-7; 9 bases are shared with TRBD2. J gave up 5 bases and V 5 bases, and 7 bases lay outside the gene matches. CDR1 is MNHEY and CDR2 is SMNVEV in the germline V gene (reference sequence). This CDR3 is 14 amino acids long. CDR3 in DNA: TGTGCCAGCAGTATAGGGCTAGCGGGGAACGAGCAGTACTTC. Translating it yields CASSIGLAGNEQYF.

This sequence joins TRBV7-3 and TRBJ2-3; D remains ambiguous. This CDR3 has 14 amino acids. The germline V gene has CDR1 SGHTA and CDR2 FQGTGA. Trimming removed 2 bases at V and 3 bases at J, with 9 bases between. In nucleotides, the CDR3 is TGTGCCAGCAGCTTAGGTCCCCGGACAGATACGCAGTATTTT. It encodes CASSLGPRTDTQYF.

The CDR3 loop is CASSTMLAGEQYF. CDR3 in DNA: TGTGCCAGCAGCACAATGCTAGCGGGCGAGCAGTACTTC. The chain links TRBV13 to TRBJ2-7, with 8 positions matching TRBD2. CDR3 length: 13 residues. From germline, CDR1 is PRHDT and CDR2 FYEKMQ (reference sequence). Germline trimming cut 5 bases from V and 6 bases from J; bases unmatched to any gene: 6.

The chain couples TRBV7-9 to TRBJ1-3; D remains ambiguous. The CDR3 loop spans 15 amino acids. V dropped 5 bases and J dropped 0 bases, with 11 bases sitting between them. CDR1 SEHNR and CDR2 FQNEAQ come from the germline V gene (reference sequence). CDR3 amino acids: CASSPLQYSGNTIYF. DNA of the CDR3: TGTGCCAGCAGCCCCCTCCAGTACTCTGGAAACACCATATATTTT.

The CDR3: CASSRRTATNEKLFF. The CDR3 DNA reads TGCGCCAGCAGCCGGAGAACAGCAACTAATGAAAAACTGTTTTTT. The V and J genes are TRBV4-1 and TRBJ1-4; D ambiguous. Looked up from germline, CDR1 is MGHRA and CDR2 is YSYEKL. This CDR3 comprises 15 residues. V shed 4 bases and J shed 0 bases, with 9 bases lying between them.

The chain uses TRBV11-2 and TRBJ2-5, with no clear D. The CDR3 totals 14 residues. Germline V gives CDR1 SGHAT, CDR2 FQNNGV. V was pared by 0 bases and J by 4 bases, with 9 bases between. Written as DNA, the CDR3 is TGTGCCAGCAGCTTAGAGGCAGACATAGAGACCCAGTACTTC. It yields the protein CASSLEADIETQYF.

The genes are TRBV9 and TRBJ2-6; 7 bases align to TRBD1. Germline CDR1 reads SGDLS; CDR2 reads YYNGEE. Trimming took 3 bases from V and 6 from J; bases not matched to a gene: 3. The CDR3 runs to 14 residues. The CDR3 DNA is TGTGCCAGCAGCGGCGGACAGGCGGCCAACGTCCTGACTTTC. It is translated as CASSGGQAANVLTF. Full variable domain (outside the CDR3, taken from reference TRBV9 and TRBJ2-6): DSGVTQTPKHLITATGQRVTLRCSPRSGDLSVYWYQQSLDQGLQFLIQYYNGEERAKGNILERFSAQQFPDLHSELNLSSLELGDSALYFCASSGGQAANVLTFGAGSRLTVL.

The V call is TRBV6-5, the J call TRBJ1-6; D is unclear. V was shortened by 6 bases and J by 9 bases, with 9 bases between the two germline ends. The V gene's germline CDR1 is MNHEY and CDR2 SVGAGI. The CDR3 spans 12 residues. The CDR3: CASRPGSSPLHF. The CDR3 bases are TGTGCCAGCAGACCGGGGAGTTCACCCCTCCACTTT.

The CDR3 DNA follows: TGCGCCAGCAGCCAAGGATCTCTAGCGGGGTTCTACAATGAGCAGTTCTTC. Its protein product is CASSQGSLAGFYNEQFF. The chain uses TRBV4-3 and TRBJ2-1; 9 positions agree with TRBD2. Losses at the gene ends were 1 base for V and 3 bases for J; bases not matched to a gene: 7. The CDR3 is 17 residues long. Germline-derived CDR1 and CDR2 are LGHNA and YSLEER.

This chain uses TRBV10-3 with TRBJ1-2, with unresolved D. The CDR3 has 17 residues. V shed 0 bases and J shed 8 bases, with 22 bases lying between them. Germline V CDR1 and CDR2: ENHRY, SYGVKD. The CDR3 bases are TGTGCCATCAGTGAGTCAGGCCGACTACCGTCTATGGAGGGCTACACCTTC. It is translated as CAISESGRLPSMEGYTF.

The gene calls are TRBV5-1 and TRBJ2-3, with 7 bases that match TRBD2. The germline V gene encodes CDR1 SGHRS and CDR2 YFSETQ. The CDR3 extends over 15 amino acids. After removal of 4 bases from V and 3 bases from J, the junction contained 8 bases not matched to a gene. DNA for the CDR3: TGCGCCAGCAGCCGGGGGGTAGGGACGACAGATACGCAGTATTTT. Encoded protein: CASSRGVGTTDTQYF.

The V and J genes are TRBV2 and TRBJ2-1; TRBD2 matches 10 bases. The CDR3 is 17 amino acids. Per the germline V gene, CDR1 is SNHLY and CDR2 is FYNNEI. V dropped 6 bases and J dropped 12; count of bases not matched to a gene: 20. CDR3 DNA: TGTGCCAGCAGGGGCTATGGGACTAGCGCCTCCCGGGAACGGCAGTTCTTC. It codes for CASRGYGTSASRERQFF.

The V call is TRBV4-1, the J call TRBJ1-6, with 7 bases fitting TRBD1. The CDR3 consists of 16 residues. V lost 2 bases and J lost 7; bases outside the gene matches: 8. Looked up from germline, CDR1 is MGHRA and CDR2 is YSYEKL. The DNA of the CDR3 is TGCGCCAGCAGCCAATTGGGAGCAGGGGGGAATTCACCCCTCCACTTT. This encodes CASSQLGAGGNSPLHF.

The J gene is TRBJ1-2, the V gene TRBV6-6, with D hard to call. V lost 5 bases to trimming and J lost 2 bases, with 9 bases between them. Germline CDR1 reads MNHNY; CDR2 reads SVGAGI (reference sequence). This CDR3 region has 13 residues. The CDR3 DNA reads TGTGCCAGCAGTCCTTCCGGAAACTATGGCTACACCTTC. Amino acid sequence: CASSPSGNYGYTF.

By share, this clone ranks as medium-sized. The J gene is TRBJ1-5, the V gene TRBV7-9, with D maybe TRBD1 (6 bases). With 5 bases removed from V and 7 bases from J, the gap between germline ends came to 15 bases. The CDR3 is 14 residues long. Germline CDR1 and CDR2: SEHNR and FQNEAQ (reference sequence). The CDR3 nucleotides read TGTGCCAGCAGCCCGGGACAAAATTACCAGCCCCAGCATTTT. As protein: CASSPGQNYQPQHF.

The chain joins TRBV5-5 to TRBJ2-7; 10 bases agree with TRBD1. V shed 3 bases, J shed 4 bases, and the junction held 4 bases outside the gene matches. The CDR3 consists of 14 residues. Germline assignment: CDR1 SGHKS and CDR2 YYEKEE (reference sequence). In nucleotides, the CDR3 is TGTGCCAGCAGCTCGGGACAGGGGTTGTACGAGCAGTACTTC. Residues: CASSSGQGLYEQYF.

This clone was seen only once. The chain combines TRBV27 with TRBJ2-3; 9 bases match TRBD1. The trim removed 1 base at V and 4 bases at J, leaving 6 bases unmatched. In germline, CDR1 is MNHEY, CDR2 SMNVEV (reference sequence). The CDR3 contains 16 residues. CDR3 nucleotides: TGTGCCAGCAGTTTATTCACAGGGGGCAGCGCAGATACGCAGTATTTT. Protein sequence: CASSLFTGGSADTQYF.

The gene calls are TRBV5-1 and TRBJ1-3; no clear D gene. The V and J ends lost 4 bases and 1 base respectively, with 6 bases between them. There are 13 residues in the CDR3. Looked up from germline, CDR1 is SGHRS and CDR2 is YFSETQ. In nucleotides, the CDR3 is TGCGCCAGCAGCAGGACTTCTGGAAACACCATATATTTT. This translates into CASSRTSGNTIYF. The variable domain in full, completed from reference TRBV5-1 and TRBJ1-3, reads KAGVTQTPRYLIKTRGQQVTLSCSPISGHRSVSWYQQTPGQGLQFLFEYFSETQRNKGNFPGRFSGRQFSNSRSEMNVSTLELGDSALYLCASSRTSGNTIYFGEGSWLTVV.

The rearrangement uses TRBV27 and TRBJ2-1, with TRBD1 as a possible D gene (6 bases). The CDR3 covers 17 residues. Deletions cut 0 bases from V and 6 bases from J, with 18 bases between. Germline-derived CDR1 and CDR2 are MNHEY and SMNVEV (reference sequence). The CDR3 sequence is CASSLSWSGEHINEQFF. Written as DNA, the CDR3 is TGTGCCAGCAGTTTATCGTGGTCAGGGGAGCATATCAATGAGCAGTTCTTC.

V usage is TRBV29-1 and J usage is TRBJ1-4; D is unclear. Per the germline V gene, CDR1 is SQVTM and CDR2 is ANQGSEA. Trimming pared 1 base from V and 2 bases from J, leaving 11 bases between. The CDR3 runs 15 residues. The chain's CDR3 is CSVEVFIGTNEKLFF. The CDR3 DNA sequence: TGCAGCGTTGAAGTTTTCATAGGCACTAATGAAAAACTGTTTTTT. Combining the CDR3 with reference TRBV29-1 and TRBJ1-4 gives the whole variable domain SAVISQKPSRDICQRGTSLTIQCQVDSQVTMMFWYRQQPGQSLTLIATANQGSEATYESGFVIDKFPISRPNLTFSTLTVSNMSPEDSSIYLCSVEVFIGTNEKLFFGSGTQLSVL.

This clone was observed once. The chain recombines TRBV6-5 with TRBJ2-1; 9 bases agree with TRBD1. Germline CDR1 is MNHEY and CDR2 is SVGAGI. The junction had 6 bases not matched to a gene; V was cut back by 7 bases and J by 2 bases. CDR3 length: 15 amino acids. For the CDR3, the DNA is TGTGCCAGCAAACCTGGACAGGGGCCCTACAATGAGCAGTTCTTC. It yields the protein CASKPGQGPYNEQFF.

This clone was seen a few times. The chain uses TRBV5-5 and TRBJ1-3; D not certain. The CDR3 runs 13 residues. CDR1 is SGHKS, CDR2 YYEKEE, per germline (reference sequence). Deletions cut 2 bases from V and 0 bases from J, with 3 bases between. The CDR3 sequence is CASSLHSGNTIYF. Here the CDR3 DNA reads TGTGCCAGCAGCTTACACTCTGGAAACACCATATATTTT. The full variable domain, completed using reference TRBV5-5 and TRBJ1-3, is DAGVTQSPTHLIKTRGQQVTLRCSPISGHKSVSWYQQVLGQGPQFIFQYYEKEERGRGNFPDRFSARQFPNYSSELNVNALLLGDSALYLCASSLHSGNTIYFGEGSWLTVV.

This rearrangement joins TRBV6-5 to TRBJ1-1, with 7 bases matching TRBD1. The CDR3 contains 14 residues. Germline CDR1 MNHEY, CDR2 SVGAGI. The trim removed 6 bases at V and 7 bases at J, leaving 11 bases unmatched. The CDR3 sequence: CASRPYRGGSEAFF. CDR3 DNA: TGTGCCAGCAGACCCTACAGGGGTGGTAGTGAAGCTTTCTTT.

The chain employs TRBV28 and TRBJ2-1, with D possibly matching TRBD2 (5 bases). Trimming removed 6 bases from V and 8 bases from J, with 20 bases in between. This CDR3 is 15 amino acids long. Germline V CDR1 and CDR2: MDHEN, SYDVKM. In DNA, the CDR3 is TGTGCCAGCAGCATCTTTAGTACTAGTTCCGATGAGCAGTTCTTC. Translating gives CASSIFSTSSDEQFF.

This chain joins TRBV6-5 and TRBJ2-7; 7 bases line up with TRBD2. The CDR3 length is 15 residues. V shed 4 bases and J 3 bases; nucleotides not matched to a gene: 9. Germline CDR1 and CDR2: MNHEY and SVGAGI. As DNA, the CDR3 is TGTGCCAGCAGTTCCTGGTCCGGGACTATCTACGAGCAGTACTTC. Its translation: CASSSWSGTIYEQYF.